The 4 T cell receptor beta chains listed next were all sequenced from one sample in a study of regulatory T cells in long-lasting Graves disease. Construction of the TCR beta libraries employed iRepertoire HTBI primers in conjunction with Arm-PCR of CDR3 regions. MiXCR, run by TCRdb on the multiplex PCR reads, gives a single entry per CDR3 protein. The sample lists 350,000 to 500,000 distinct CDR3 sequences, around 15% seen once, with more than 15% in the top ten. Time point meaning: newly diagnosed GD, antithyroid drugs for less than 3 months. Researchers made the TCR library from RNA that was extracted from PBMCs. Separately, the same data were catalogued under a study of T cells in Graves' hyperthyroidism and ophthalmopathy.

This sample comprised peripheral blood mononuclear cells (PBMCs), obtained at new diagnosis, from a patient treated with antithyroid drugs. The source is a woman aged 50 to 60 with Graves disease.

This chain connects TRBV30 to TRBJ1-5, with a tentative D call TRBD1 (5 bases). In germline, CDR1 is GTSNPN, CDR2 SVGIG (reference sequence). Trimming cost V 1 base and J 9 bases, with 10 bases left between them. The CDR3 totals 12 residues. CDR3 in amino acids: CAWSAGIRPQHF. CDR3 bases: TGTGCCTGGAGTGCAGGGATCAGGCCCCAGCATTTT.

Worth noting for this clonotype: This may stem from a read error, because a much larger clone lies one nucleotide away. The V gene is TRBV10-3, the J gene TRBJ1-5, with D unclear. V was pared by 2 bases and J by 6 bases, with 8 bases between. The CDR3 length is 13 residues. Germline V lookup: CDR1 ENHRY, CDR2 SYGVKD. DNA of the CDR3: TGTGCCATCAGTGAGGATGGGAGTCAGCCCCAGCATTTT. Protein: CAISEDGSQPQHF.

This clonotype has ten or more counts. The chain combines TRBV28 with TRBJ2-5; TRBD1 aligns across 8 bases. In germline, CDR1 is MDHEN, CDR2 SYDVKM. V was pared by 10 bases and J by 5 bases, with 6 bases of the junction left unmatched. There are 12 residues in the CDR3. CDR3 DNA: TGTGCCACTACGACAGGGGTCGAGACCCAGTACTTC. Amino acids: CATTTGVETQYF.

This clonotype has at least ten counts. The junction and the germline gene differ at one end; a read error may be behind it. The J gene is TRBJ2-5, the V gene TRBV5-1, with D tentatively TRBD1 (5 bases). CDR3 length: 13 residues. Germline V gives CDR1 SGHRS, CDR2 YFSETQ. The CDR3 DNA reads TGTGCCAGCAGCTTAGGGGCAGGGGAGACCCAGTACTTC. It encodes CASSLGAGETQYF. The variable domain in full, with the rest retrieved from reference TRBV5-1 and TRBJ2-5, is KAGVTQTPRYLIKTRGQQVTLSCSPISGHRSVSWYQQTPGQGLQFLFEYFSETQRNKGNFPGRFSGRQFSNSRSEMNVSTLELGDSALYLCASSLGAGETQYFGPGTRLLVL.